This is a list of T cell receptor beta chains from one sample in a study of STAT3 mutations in large granular lymphocyte leukemia. Libraries were prepared by immunoSEQ multiplex PCR; TCRdb keeps only in-frame clonotypes and omits some of them. The repertoire holds tens of thousands of clones, with roughly 90% as singletons. Sequencing used PBMCs. These TCRs come from a human donor with T large granular lymphocyte leukemia. Some clones in this sample may be carry-over from other donors' samples. Each CDR3 is given with its conserved first and last residue. A D gene is named only where the DNA matches it firmly. The size entry is marked missing in some rows and otherwise reads once, few, many or a size class.

j_call | clone_size | v_call | d_call | cdr3_nt | cdr3_aa
TRBJ1-5 | . | TRBV5-1 | . | TGCGCCAGCAGCCCTGACGGACAGCACAATCAGCCCCAGCATTTT | CASSPDGQHNQPQHF
TRBJ2-2 | . | TRBV11-2 | . | TGTGCCAGCAGCTCGAGAGGCGGGGAGCTGTTTTTT | CASSSRGGELFF
TRBJ2-1 | . | TRBV29-1 | TRBD2 | TGCAGCGTTGACGCGGCGGGGGGGTCCTACAATGAGCAGTTCTTC | CSVDAAGGSYNEQFF
TRBJ1-3 | . | TRBV14 | . | TGTGCCAGCAGCCAAGATCGTCCGGGGTTGATCGGAAACACCATATATTTT | CASSQDRPGLIGNTIYF
TRBJ2-5 | . | TRBV9 | TRBD1 | TGTGCCAGCAGCGCAAGGGACAGACAAGAGACCCAGTACTTC | CASSARDRQETQYF
TRBJ1-2 | . | TRBV5-1 | . | TGCGCCAGCAGCTTGGCCGAGTGGAGAGGCCGGGATGGCTACACCTTC | CASSLAEWRGRDGYTF
TRBJ1-5 | . | TRBV27 | . | TGTGCCAGCAGTTTGATCACAGGGAGCCAGCCCCAGCATTTT | CASSLITGSQPQHF
TRBJ1-5 | . | TRBV7-8 | . | TGTGCCAGCAGCTCCCAGGGAAACAGCAATCAGCCCCAGCATTTT | CASSSQGNSNQPQHF
TRBJ2-1 | . | TRBV18 | . | TGTGCCAGCTCAACGGACAGCGGGGAGCAGTTCTTC | CASSTDSGEQFF
TRBJ1-2 | few | TRBV28 | . | TGTGCCAGCAGATCTCCCTCGGGGGCTGATGGCTACACCTTC | CASRSPSGADGYTF
TRBJ2-3 | . | TRBV20-1 | . | TGCAGTGCGACGCTAGATACGCAGTATTTT | CSATLDTQYF
TRBJ2-7 | . | TRBV28 | . | TGTGCCAGCAGCCGCCCCTACGAGCAGTACTTC | CASSRPYEQYF
TRBJ1-6 | . | TRBV10-3 | TRBD1 | TGTGCCATCAGTGAAGACAGGGATTCACCCCTCCACTTT | CAISEDRDSPLHF
TRBJ2-7 | . | TRBV11-2 | TRBD1 | TGTGCCAGCAGCTCGGACAGGGCTTACGAGCAGTACTTC | CASSSDRAYEQYF
TRBJ2-3 | . | TRBV18 | TRBD1 | TGTGCCAGCTCACCAAGAGGGACAGGGGTCACAGATACGCAGTATTTT | CASSPRGTGVTDTQYF
TRBJ1-1 | . | TRBV7-2 | TRBD1 | TGTGCCAGCAGCTTCCGACAGGGTGGCACTGAAGCTTTCTTT | CASSFRQGGTEAFF
TRBJ1-1 | . | TRBV28 | TRBD1 | TGTGCCAGCAGTAGCGACAGGGGGGATACGAACACTGAAGCTTTCTTT | CASSSDRGDTNTEAFF